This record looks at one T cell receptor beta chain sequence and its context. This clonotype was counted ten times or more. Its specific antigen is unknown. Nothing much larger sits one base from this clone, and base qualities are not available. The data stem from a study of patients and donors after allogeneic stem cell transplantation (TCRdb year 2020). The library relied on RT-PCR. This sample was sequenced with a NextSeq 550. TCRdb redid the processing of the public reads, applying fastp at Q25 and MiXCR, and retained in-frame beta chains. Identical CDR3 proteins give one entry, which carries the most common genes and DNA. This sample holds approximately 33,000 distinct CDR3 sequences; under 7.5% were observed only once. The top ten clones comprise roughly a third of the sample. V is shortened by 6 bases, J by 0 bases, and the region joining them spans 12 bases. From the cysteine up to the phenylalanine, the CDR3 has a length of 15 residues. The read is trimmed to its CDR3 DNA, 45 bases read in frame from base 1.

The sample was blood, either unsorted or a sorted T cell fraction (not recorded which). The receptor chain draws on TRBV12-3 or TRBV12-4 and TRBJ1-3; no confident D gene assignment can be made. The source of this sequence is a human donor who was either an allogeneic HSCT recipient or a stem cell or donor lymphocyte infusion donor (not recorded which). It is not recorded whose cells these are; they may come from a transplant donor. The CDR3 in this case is CASSSGGTSGNTIYF. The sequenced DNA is TGTGCCAGCAGCTCGGGAGGAACCTCTGGAAACACCATATATTTT.